The text below deals with one T cell receptor (beta chain). Its cognate antigen is unknown. The V end lost 0 bases, the J end lost 10 bases, and 7 bases lay between the germline ends. The CDR3 runs 12 residues. Germline values: CDR1 SGHVS, CDR2 FQNEAQ. This specimen comes from a study of cytomegalovirus exposure and HLA in healthy donors. Regarding the study as a whole: Analysis was carried out at a later point, and it linked a missense DCLRE1C variant to TCR beta V- and J-gene trimming. In a later analysis, donors in an Asian-associated ancestry cluster reportedly had fewer N-insertions in productive TCRs than the cohort mean. The classifier was said to identify cytomegalovirus status with high specificity and sensitivity.

Healthy bone marrow donors supplied every sample. Primers: 60 Vbeta forward and 13 Jbeta reverse. Method: immunoSEQ multiplex PCR; TCRdb's copy keeps in-frame clones and lacks some. The sample consists of some 130,000 clones, around 77% of them appearing once. The receptor comes from a man in his thirties or forties in good health. The rearrangement links TRBV7-8 to TRBJ2-1; the D is unclear. The specimen was PBMCs. CDR3 sequence: CASSLAPVEQFF. The CDR3 region has the DNA TGTGCCAGCAGCTTAGCACCGGTCGAGCAGTTCTTC. The complete variable domain, with remaining parts taken from reference TRBV7-8 and TRBJ2-1, reads GAGVSQSPRYKVAKRGQDVALRCDPISGHVSLFWYQQALGQGPEFLTYFQNEAQLDKSGLPSDRFFAERPEGSVSTLKIQRTQQEDSAVYLCASSLAPVEQFFGPGTRLTVL.